Shown below are 20 T cell receptor beta chains from a single sample sequenced in a study of human T cells and chemical hapten exposure. TCRdb recomputed calls from the RACE reads with MiXCR, one row per CDR3 protein. The repertoire consists of around 300,000 distinct CDR3 sequences, with around 5% occurring once and the leading ten covering roughly 8.2%. Time point noted: pre-sensitization, week 0. The treatment was: therapeutic diphenylcyclopropenone sensitization with weekly scalp DPC. Sequencing was performed on whole blood, taken in connection with sensitization to the hapten diphenylcyclopropenone (DPC). The receptors derive from a young woman with alopecia areata. Some clones in this sample may be carry-over from other donors' samples.

This clonotype was detected only a few times. CDR3 nucleotide sequence: TGTGCCAGCAGCTTATTCCCCCCCAATCAGCGGGGGCCTACAGATACGCAGTATTTT. The encoded protein is CASSLFPPNQRGPTDTQYF. V usage is TRBV7-4 and J usage is TRBJ2-3, with 8 bases that match TRBD2. The CDR3 spans 19 residues. Looked up from germline, CDR1 is SGHVT and CDR2 is SQSDAQ. Trimming took 2 bases from V and 3 from J; bases not matched to a gene: 16.

This rearrangement joins TRBV12-3 or TRBV12-4 to TRBJ1-1; D is undetermined. The CDR3 covers 13 residues. Trimming cost V 5 bases and J 6 bases, with 13 bases left between them. The CDR3 sequence is CASSRTGGSEAFF. Here the CDR3 DNA reads TGTGCCAGCAGTAGAACGGGTGGATCTGAAGCTTTCTTT.

Only a few counts were recorded for this clonotype. V usage is TRBV28 and J usage is TRBJ1-1; D might be TRBD1 (6 bases). The CDR3 sequence is 15 residues long. CDR1 is MDHEN and CDR2 is SYDVKM in the germline V gene. V lost 7 bases, J lost 0 bases, and 15 bases lay in between. CDR3 nucleotide sequence: TGTGCCAGCAACGGACAGCCATTCATGAACACTGAAGCTTTCTTT. Translated: CASNGQPFMNTEAFF.

There are many counts of this clonotype. The chain is built from TRBV28 and TRBJ2-1; perhaps TRBD2 as D (6 bases). The ends were cut back, 6 bases at V and 1 base at J, with 13 bases in the middle. Germline CDR1 MDHEN, CDR2 SYDVKM. This CDR3 contains 15 residues. The DNA for the CDR3 is TGTGCCAGCAGCCCTCGGGGGTTTTCCTACAATGAGCAGTTCTTC. Amino acids: CASSPRGFSYNEQFF.

This clonotype was detected only a few times. The CDR3 here is CASRGQTNEQFF. The CDR3 region has the DNA TGTGCCAGCAGGGGACAGACTAATGAGCAGTTCTTC. The rearrangement links TRBV2 to TRBJ2-1; 7 bases are shared with TRBD1. The trim removed 6 bases at V and 7 bases at J, leaving 3 bases unmatched. Germline V gives CDR1 SNHLY, CDR2 FYNNEI. The CDR3 is 12 amino acids. Full variable domain (missing parts from reference TRBV2 and TRBJ2-1): EPEVTQTPSHQVTQMGQEVILRCVPISNHLYFYWYRQILGQKVEFLVSFYNNEISEKSEIFDDQFSVERPDGSNFTLKIRSTKLEDSAMYFCASRGQTNEQFFGPGTRLTVL.

In its sample, this clonotype was seen a few times. The rearrangement uses TRBV14 and TRBJ2-1; the D gene is possibly TRBD1 (6 bases). Trimming cost V 4 bases and J 8 bases, with 15 bases left between them. This CDR3 region has 14 residues. Looked up from germline, CDR1 is SGHDN and CDR2 is FVKESK. The CDR3 coding sequence is TGTGCCAGCAGCCTGCGAGGGGGTAGCGATGAGCAGTTCTTC. It encodes CASSLRGGSDEQFF.

As concerns this clonotype: A read error may be the cause here, since a much bigger clone is one base away. The chain uses TRBV5-1 and TRBJ1-1; TRBD1 agrees at 8 bases. V was clipped by 4 bases and J by 1 base; unmatched bases: 3. Germline values: CDR1 SGHRS, CDR2 YFSETQ. CDR3 length equals 14 residues. CDR3 sequence reads: CASSVDRANTEAFF. CDR3 bases: TGCGCCAGCAGCGTGGACAGGGCGAACACTGAAGCTTTCTTT.

This rearrangement joins TRBV19 to TRBJ1-5; possible D gene TRBD1, 5 bases. CDR1 LNHDA and CDR2 SQIVND come from the germline V gene (reference sequence). This CDR3 comprises 18 residues. V was pared by 4 bases and J by 5 bases, with 24 bases between. The CDR3 DNA reads TGTGCCAGTAGTACCCCCCACGGGGCAGTCCTGGGGGATCAGCCCCAGCATTTT. Residues: CASSTPHGAVLGDQPQHF.

This clonotype was recorded a few times. The chain is built from TRBV3-1 and TRBJ1-1; D call uncertain. V gave up 4 bases and J gave up 2 bases, with 8 bases separating them. This CDR3 spans 13 amino acids. Per the germline V gene, CDR1 is LGHDT and CDR2 is YNNKEL (reference sequence). CDR3 nucleotide sequence: TGTGCCAGCAGCCCACCGGAAAACACTGAAGCTTTCTTT. Encoded protein: CASSPPENTEAFF.

The CDR3 DNA reads TGCAGGGCACTGTCGGGGACTAACTATGGCTACACCTTC. Protein sequence: CRALSGTNYGYTF. This chain links TRBV29-1 with TRBJ1-2; D gene uncertain. The CDR3 totals 13 residues. Germline-derived CDR1 and CDR2 are SQVTM and ANQGSEA.

The sample holds many counts of this clonotype. The rearrangement links TRBV27 to TRBJ2-7; 7 bases agree with TRBD2. This CDR3 is built from 13 residues. V trimming: 5 bases; J trimming: 5 bases; junction bases outside the gene matches: 6. CDR1 MNHEY and CDR2 SMNVEV come from the germline V gene (reference sequence). As DNA, the CDR3 is TGTGCCAGCAGTAAACTAGCGTGGAACGAGCAGTACTTC. This gives the protein CASSKLAWNEQYF.

As to this clonotype: A much more abundant neighbour one base away suggests this may be a read error. The gene calls are TRBV7-2 and TRBJ2-1; 15 positions agree with TRBD2. This CDR3 contains 14 residues. CDR1 SGHTA and CDR2 FQGNSA come from the germline V gene. V gave up 5 bases and J gave up 10 bases; unmatched junction bases: 3. The DNA for the CDR3 is TGTACCAGCAGCATGGGACTAGCGGGGGGAGAGCAGTTCTTC. Residues: CTSSMGLAGGEQFF.

This clonotype was seen repeatedly, ten times or more. CDR3 amino acids: CASSLARLGDTQYF. DNA of the CDR3: TGTGCCAGCAGCTTAGCCAGGTTGGGAGATACGCAGTATTTT. The chain links TRBV11-2 to TRBJ2-3; D uncertain. Germline V CDR1 and CDR2: SGHAT, FQNNGV. The CDR3 spans 14 residues. The V and J ends lost 1 base and 5 bases respectively, with 10 bases between them.

This chain uses TRBV14 with TRBJ2-7; D call uncertain. The V gene lost 0 bases and the J gene lost 10 bases, with 13 bases spanning the gap. CDR1 SGHDN and CDR2 FVKESK come from the germline V gene. The CDR3 loop spans 13 amino acids. CDR3 in DNA: TGTGCCAGCAGCCAAGATCTATTCCAGGCACAGTACTTC. This encodes CASSQDLFQAQYF.

Notes on this clonotype: At one end the junction does not follow the germline gene, possibly because of a read error. In DNA, the CDR3 is TGTGCTAGCAGCCGAGCGGGGGGAAGTACGCAGTATTTT. Protein product: CASSRAGGSTQYF. The V call is TRBV7-7, the J call TRBJ2-3; 9 positions match TRBD2. The CDR3 sequence is 13 residues long. Germline CDR1 SSHAT, CDR2 FNYEAQ (reference sequence).

J is TRBJ1-5 and V is TRBV6-5; weak D call: TRBD1 (6 bases). The CDR3 is 17 residues long. CDR1 and CDR2 (germline): MNHEY, SVGAGI. Trimming cost V 5 bases and J 2 bases, with 19 bases left between them. The CDR3 reads CASSQPGDGGRNQPQHF. CDR3 bases: TGTGCCAGCAGTCAACCTGGGGACGGGGGCCGCAATCAGCCCCAGCATTTT.

This clonotype was counted ten times or more. The chain couples TRBV9 to TRBJ1-1; D gene ambiguous. This CDR3 is built from 14 residues. Germline CDR1 reads SGDLS; CDR2 reads YYNGEE. V was trimmed by 3 bases and J by 0 bases, leaving 9 bases between them. CDR3 amino acids: CASSGLPLNTEAFF. CDR3 DNA sequence: TGTGCCAGCAGCGGGCTGCCCCTGAACACTGAAGCTTTCTTT.

This clonotype turned up a few times. V and J are TRBV16 and TRBJ1-5; 9 bases are a match to TRBD1. CDR3 size: 16 residues. Germline CDR1 reads KGHSY; CDR2 reads FQNENV. With 2 bases clipped from V and 3 bases from J, the junction kept 5 bases outside the gene matches. The CDR3: CASSQGTGRINQPQHF. The CDR3, as DNA: TGTGCCAGCAGCCAAGGGACAGGGAGGATCAATCAGCCCCAGCATTTT.

This clonotype was seen at least ten times. The rearrangement uses TRBV29-1 and TRBJ1-1; TRBD1 matches at 9 bases. CDR1 and CDR2 from the germline V gene are SQVTM and ANQGSEA. The CDR3 is made up of 13 amino acids. V was clipped by 6 bases and J by 5 bases; unmatched bases: 7. CDR3 sequence reads: CSVALQGATEAFF. The CDR3 region has the DNA TGCAGCGTCGCCTTACAGGGGGCGACTGAAGCTTTCTTT.

J is TRBJ1-2 and V is TRBV7-2; the match to TRBD1 covers 11 bases. Germline V gene sequence: CDR1 SGHTA, CDR2 FQGNSA. This CDR3 is 16 amino acids long. V gave up 4 bases and J gave up 0 bases; unmatched junction bases: 4. The CDR3 loop is CASSSDRGRANYGYTF. The DNA for the CDR3 is TGTGCCAGCAGCTCGGACAGGGGGCGGGCTAACTATGGCTACACCTTC. The variable domain in full, completed from reference TRBV7-2 and TRBJ1-2, reads GAGVSQSPSNKVTEKGKDVELRCDPISGHTALYWYRQSLGQGLEFLIYFQGNSAPDKSGLPSDRFSAERTGGSVSTLTIQRTQQEDSAVYLCASSSDRGRANYGYTFGSGTRLTVV.